Listed here are 29 T cell receptor beta chains from one sample, sequenced in a study of OX40 agonist ivuxolimab in advanced cancers. Measured with immunoSEQ multiplex PCR; TCRdb has only the in-frame clones, and not every one. The table includes about 48,000 clones, over 90% detected once. The sequencing here drew on CD4+ or CD8+ T cells sorted from blood, taken in a trial of the OX40 agonist ivuxolimab. These receptors were collected from an adult with an advanced solid tumor such as melanoma, head and neck, liver or kidney cancer.

V gene TRBV6-6 combines with J gene TRBJ2-3; 12 bases are a match to TRBD2. J was trimmed by 5 bases and V by 5 bases; bases with no gene match: 8. Germline loops: CDR1 MNHNY, CDR2 SVGAGI (reference sequence). This CDR3 has 16 residues. CDR3 sequence (DNA): TGTGCCAGCAGTCCGCCTAGCGGGGGGGCCGTAGATACGCAGTATTTT. Residues: CASSPPSGGAVDTQYF.

This clone occurred a few times. The rearrangement joins TRBV19 to TRBJ1-5, with D unresolved. Germline V lookup: CDR1 LNHDA, CDR2 SQIVND (reference sequence). V shed 6 bases and J shed 0 bases, with 9 bases lying between them. The CDR3 covers 14 residues. For the CDR3, the DNA is TGTGCCAGTAGACCGACCGTTAGCAATCAGCCCCAGCATTTT. Protein product: CASRPTVSNQPQHF. Using reference TRBV19 and TRBJ1-5 for the parts outside the CDR3, the full variable domain is DGGITQSPKYLFRKEGQNVTLSCEQNLNHDAMYWYRQDPGQGLRLIYYSQIVNDFQKGDIAEGYSVSREKKESFPLTVTSAQKNPTAFYLCASRPTVSNQPQHFGDGTRLSIL.

The chain has TRBV6-5 and TRBJ1-5, with D hard to call. Trimming stripped 3 bases from V and 7 bases from J, with 10 bases between. The CDR3 contains 13 residues. CDR1 and CDR2 from the germline V gene are MNHEY and SVGAGI. The CDR3 region is CASSYSLRQPQHF. Written as DNA, the CDR3 is TGTGCCAGCAGTTATTCCCTGCGGCAGCCCCAGCATTTT.

About this clone itself: The germline gene is not matched at one end of the junction; a read error may be the cause. This sequence joins TRBV5-1 and TRBJ1-2; D not certain. This CDR3 is 11 amino acids long. CDR1 SGHRS and CDR2 YFSETQ come from the germline V gene. CDR3 bases: TGCGCCAGCCGCGGGCAGTTTGGCTACGCCTTC. Protein product: CASRGQFGYAF.

This clone was detected once. V and J are TRBV15 and TRBJ2-2, with 7 bases that match TRBD1. The V segment lost 3 bases and the J segment 0 bases; nucleotides outside the gene matches: 4. The germline gives CDR1 LNHNV, CDR2 YYDKDF (reference sequence). This CDR3 spans 16 amino acids. The CDR3 DNA reads TGTGCCACCAGCAGGGGACAGCTCGCGAACACCGGGGAGCTGTTTTTT. It is translated as CATSRGQLANTGELFF.

The CDR3 reads CASSISILGYTF. In DNA, the CDR3 is TGTGCCAGTAGTATCAGCATCCTTGGCTACACCTTC. This chain links TRBV19 with TRBJ1-2, with D uncertain. Germline V gene sequence: CDR1 LNHDA, CDR2 SQIVND (reference sequence). V gave up 3 bases and J gave up 7 bases, with 9 bases separating them. The length of the CDR3 is 12 residues. The full variable domain, in which reference TRBV19 and TRBJ1-2 provide the parts outside the CDR3, is DGGITQSPKYLFRKEGQNVTLSCEQNLNHDAMYWYRQDPGQGLRLIYYSQIVNDFQKGDIAEGYSVSREKKESFPLTVTSAQKNPTAFYLCASSISILGYTFGSGTRLTVV.

In its sample, this clone was seen once. The rearrangement links TRBV30 to TRBJ2-7; D possibly corresponds to TRBD2 (5 bases). Per germline, CDR1 GTSNPN and CDR2 SVGIG (reference sequence). The CDR3 has 11 residues. Trimming cost V 4 bases and J 1 base, with 5 bases left between them. Written as DNA, the CDR3 is TGTGCCTGGACGGGATCCTACGAGCAGTACTTC. Encoded protein: CAWTGSYEQYF.

The V gene is TRBV7-8, the J gene TRBJ1-1, with TRBD1 identical over 8 bases. Germline CDR1 SGHVS, CDR2 FQNEAQ. The V segment lost 5 bases and the J segment 5 bases; nucleotides outside the gene matches: 7. The CDR3 sequence is 14 residues long. The CDR3 coding sequence is TGTGCCAGCAGCACTCGGACAGGGAGGACTGAAGCTTTCTTT. Its protein is CASSTRTGRTEAFF.

The rearrangement links TRBV5-1 to TRBJ2-7; D call uncertain. Germline lookup yields CDR1 SGHRS and CDR2 YFSETQ. V was shortened by 4 bases and J by 6 bases, with 11 bases between the two germline ends. This CDR3 is built from 12 residues. DNA of the CDR3: TGCGCCAGCAGCCCCAACATTTTCGAGCAGTACTTC. Amino acid sequence: CASSPNIFEQYF.

This rearrangement joins TRBV5-8 to TRBJ2-7, with TRBD1 matching 10 bases. The trim removed 5 bases at V and 2 bases at J, leaving 4 bases unmatched. CDR1 SGHTS and CDR2 YDEGEE come from the germline V gene. The CDR3 length is 14 residues. The CDR3: CASSPGQGAYEQYF. DNA of the CDR3: TGTGCCAGCAGTCCTGGACAGGGGGCCTACGAGCAGTACTTC.

This clone was found once. The rearrangement links TRBV18 to TRBJ2-2; 9 positions match TRBD1. Unmatched junction bases numbered 14, after V lost 6 bases and J lost 3 bases. The CDR3 covers 18 residues. Germline-derived CDR1 and CDR2 are KGHSH and LQKENI. Here the CDR3 reads CASSPWDRVYEDTGELFF. The CDR3 DNA reads as TGTGCCAGCTCGCCGTGGGACAGGGTTTATGAGGACACCGGGGAGCTGTTTTTT.

A single count supports this clone. V usage is TRBV5-1 and J usage is TRBJ2-1; D is ambiguous. Germline CDR1 and CDR2: SGHRS and YFSETQ. This CDR3 comprises 16 residues. Deletions cut 1 base from V and 1 base from J, with 12 bases between. As DNA, the CDR3 is TGCGCCAGCAGCTTGAAGGGTGGTGGGTCCTACAATGAGCAGTTCTTC. Translating it yields CASSLKGGGSYNEQFF.

V and J are TRBV7-9 and TRBJ2-5; 7 bases fit TRBD1. The V gene end was trimmed by 5 bases and the J gene end by 5 bases; junction bases not matched to a gene: 8. The V gene's germline CDR1 is SEHNR and CDR2 FQNEAQ (reference sequence). CDR3 length equals 14 residues. CDR3 protein: CASSTTGAWETQYF. CDR3 nucleotides: TGTGCCAGCAGCACTACAGGGGCTTGGGAGACCCAGTACTTC.

The chain links TRBV6-1 to TRBJ2-3; weak D call: TRBD1 (6 bases). The V gene lost 2 bases and the J gene lost 6 bases, with 15 bases spanning the gap. The CDR3 runs 15 residues. Germline-derived CDR1 and CDR2 are MNHNS and SASEGT. The CDR3 loop is CASSELAGAGDTQYF. DNA for the CDR3: TGTGCCAGCAGTGAATTAGCAGGGGCAGGGGATACGCAGTATTTT.

The sample holds one count of this clone. CDR3 DNA sequence: TGCGCCAGCAGCCACCCTCGAGCAAACACTGAAGCTTTCTTT. It codes for CASSHPRANTEAFF. V is TRBV4-1 and J is TRBJ1-1; no clear D gene. Looked up from germline, CDR1 is MGHRA and CDR2 is YSYEKL. This CDR3 contains 14 residues. The V gene lost 3 bases and the J gene lost 2 bases, with 10 bases spanning the gap.

The CDR3 here is CAISDPGTQETQYF. In DNA form, the CDR3 reads TGTGCCATCAGCGATCCCGGGACCCAAGAGACCCAGTACTTC. The chain links TRBV10-3 to TRBJ2-5; possibly TRBD1 or TRBD2 for D (5 bases each). Trimming stripped 6 bases from V and 1 base from J, with 12 bases between. The CDR3 sequence is 14 residues long. Germline V gene sequence: CDR1 ENHRY, CDR2 SYGVKD.

The J gene is TRBJ1-1, the V gene TRBV7-9; D not resolved. In germline, CDR1 is SEHNR, CDR2 FQNEAQ (reference sequence). V was trimmed by 5 bases and J by 6 bases, leaving 19 bases between them. The CDR3 consists of 15 residues. The CDR3 sequence is CASSLFYGEKAEAFF. The CDR3 region has the DNA TGTGCCAGCAGCCTATTTTATGGGGAGAAGGCTGAAGCTTTCTTT.

CDR3 residues: CASSYSRKESTDTQYF. CDR3 coding DNA: TGTGCCAGCAGTTACTCTAGAAAGGAGAGCACAGATACGCAGTATTTT. The V gene is TRBV6-5, the J gene TRBJ2-3; D unclear. Per the germline V gene, CDR1 is MNHEY and CDR2 is SVGAGI. The V end lost 0 bases, the J end lost 0 bases, and 10 bases lay between the germline ends. This CDR3 has 16 residues.

The chain links TRBV30 to TRBJ1-2; unclear D gene. Germline CDR1 reads GTSNPN; CDR2 reads SVGIG (reference sequence). With 0 bases removed from V and 6 bases from J, the gap between germline ends came to 14 bases. The length of the CDR3 is 14 residues. The chain's CDR3 is CAWSVALFGDGYTF. The CDR3 DNA follows: TGTGCCTGGAGTGTCGCCTTATTCGGGGATGGCTACACCTTC.

A few counts support this clone. Other DNA sequences from this sample encode an identical CDR3 as well. This rearrangement joins TRBV6-5 to TRBJ1-1; no definite D call. The V end lost 0 bases, the J end lost 0 bases, and 8 bases lay between the germline ends. Germline CDR1 reads MNHEY; CDR2 reads SVGAGI. The length of the CDR3 is 15 residues. The CDR3 protein is CASSYSNNLNTEAFF. CDR3 nucleotides: TGTGCCAGCAGTTACTCGAATAACCTGAACACTGAAGCTTTCTTT.

This clone was detected only once. This chain joins TRBV6-5 and TRBJ1-1, with D possibly being TRBD1 (6 bases). The germline gives CDR1 MNHEY, CDR2 SVGAGI. V was shortened by 5 bases and J by 0 bases, with 10 bases between the two germline ends. The CDR3 extends over 14 amino acids. DNA of the CDR3: TGTGCCAGCAGTATGACAGGACTGAACACTGAAGCTTTCTTT. It codes for CASSMTGLNTEAFF.

The chain carries TRBV6-5 and TRBJ1-2, with D perhaps matching TRBD1 (6 bases). Trimming removed 6 bases from V and 0 bases from J, with 14 bases in between. Germline lookup yields CDR1 MNHEY and CDR2 SVGAGI. The CDR3 covers 15 residues. The CDR3 DNA is TGTGCCAGCAGCGCGACAGGAAAAGCTAACTATGGCTACACCTTC. Residues: CASSATGKANYGYTF.

The genes are TRBV5-4 and TRBJ1-2, with 7 bases lining up with TRBD1. The length of the CDR3 is 13 residues. CDR1 SGHNT and CDR2 YYREEE come from the germline V gene (reference sequence). J gave up 5 bases and V 4 bases, and 5 bases lay outside the gene matches. The CDR3 region is CASSGGTVYGYTF. CDR3 in DNA: TGTGCCAGCAGCGGGGGGACAGTATATGGCTACACCTTC.

This rearrangement joins TRBV19 to TRBJ2-3, with TRBD1 identical over 11 bases. Germline V gene sequence: CDR1 LNHDA, CDR2 SQIVND (reference sequence). J lost 6 bases, V lost 0 bases, and 2 bases had no gene match. The CDR3 totals 15 residues. The CDR3 sequence is CASSIEDRGLDTQYF. CDR3 DNA sequence: TGTGCCAGTAGTATAGAGGACAGGGGGCTGGATACGCAGTATTTT.

Only one count was recorded for this clone. The chain employs TRBV7-8 and TRBJ1-1; tentatively, D is TRBD1 (5 bases). CDR3 length: 16 residues. The germline CDR1 and CDR2 sequences are SGHVS and FQNEAQ. V shed 5 bases and J shed 1 base, with 17 bases lying between them. Here the CDR3 DNA reads TGTGCCAGCAGCCCTGTGTTAATAGGGGCGAACACTGAAGCTTTCTTT. The encoded protein is CASSPVLIGANTEAFF.

The CDR3 protein is CASSVLTGPTNTGELFF. The CDR3 DNA reads TGTGCCAGCAGCGTCTTGACAGGGCCCACGAACACCGGGGAGCTGTTTTTT. J is TRBJ2-2 and V is TRBV9; 7 nucleotides match TRBD1. This CDR3 contains 17 residues. CDR1 is SGDLS and CDR2 is YYNGEE in the germline V gene. The V gene end was trimmed by 2 bases and the J gene end by 0 bases; junction bases not matched to a gene: 7.

The table lists this clone with a count of one. The rearrangement uses TRBV11-2 and TRBJ1-4, with D possibly matching TRBD1 (5 bases). Trimming took off 5 bases at V and 7 bases at J, with 17 bases between the two ends. Per germline, CDR1 SGHAT and CDR2 FQNNGV. This CDR3 has 15 amino acids. Here the CDR3 reads CASSARTVGGEKLFF. The CDR3, as DNA: TGTGCCAGCAGCGCCCGGACGGTGGGGGGTGAAAAACTGTTTTTT.

The gene calls are TRBV5-1 and TRBJ2-7; D is unclear. Deletions cut 1 base from V and 2 bases from J, with 4 bases between. Germline V gene data show CDR1 as SGHRS and CDR2 as YFSETQ. The CDR3 is 12 amino acids. CDR3 nucleotide sequence: TGCGCCAGCAGCTTGAGGACCTACGAGCAGTACGTC. Encoded protein: CASSLRTYEQYV.

This chain joins TRBV9 and TRBJ1-2, with a possible D match to TRBD1 (5 bases). CDR1 SGDLS and CDR2 YYNGEE come from the germline V gene. This CDR3 comprises 15 residues. Trimming shortened V by 6 bases and J by 4 bases, and 19 bases separated the two germline ends. CDR3 DNA sequence: TGTGCCAGCACCCTAGGGGATGGGGCGGGCTATGGCTACACCTTC. Residues: CASTLGDGAGYGYTF.